One and the same sample provided the 21 T cell receptor beta chains below, sequenced in a study of blood T cell repertoires in COVID-19. Profiling relied on immunoSEQ multiplex PCR, and the TCRdb table lists in-frame clones only, not all of them. The sample records about 440,000 clones, about 85% being singletons. Sequencing used PBMCs or T cells enriched from blood (not recorded which). These receptors all stem from a woman aged 18-30 years with acute COVID-19.

This chain connects TRBV19 to TRBJ1-5; possible D gene TRBD1, 5 bases. Deletions cut 0 bases from V and 7 bases from J, with 16 bases between. Germline V gives CDR1 LNHDA, CDR2 SQIVND (reference sequence). This CDR3 contains 16 residues. In DNA, the CDR3 is TGTGCCAGTAGTATAGATCCGCCAGGGAAAGACCAGCCCCAGCATTTT. Amino acids: CASSIDPPGKDQPQHF. The whole variable domain, filled in from reference TRBV19 and TRBJ1-5, reads DGGITQSPKYLFRKEGQNVTLSCEQNLNHDAMYWYRQDPGQGLRLIYYSQIVNDFQKGDIAEGYSVSREKKESFPLTVTSAQKNPTAFYLCASSIDPPGKDQPQHFGDGTRLSIL.

The chain has TRBV4-1 and TRBJ1-2, with no clear D. V was cut by 0 bases and J by 4 bases, with 12 bases left in between. Per germline, CDR1 MGHRA and CDR2 YSYEKL. The CDR3 extends over 15 amino acids. This chain's CDR3 is CASSQDRDLPYGYTF. As DNA, the CDR3 is TGCGCCAGCAGCCAAGATAGAGATTTACCCTATGGCTACACCTTC.

V gene TRBV10-1 combines with J gene TRBJ1-1, with D uncertain. The V end lost 5 bases, the J end lost 7 bases, and 14 bases lay between the germline ends. This CDR3 spans 13 amino acids. CDR1 is WNHNN and CDR2 is SYGVQD in the germline V gene (reference sequence). The CDR3 sequence: CASSKFVEGEAFF. The CDR3 bases are TGCGCCAGCAGTAAGTTCGTCGAGGGTGAAGCTTTCTTT.

V is TRBV27 and J is TRBJ1-5; 8 positions match TRBD1. The CDR3 totals 18 residues. Trimming took 5 bases from V and 0 from J; bases not matched to a gene: 12. Germline V gene lookup returns CDR1 MNHEY and CDR2 SMNVEV (reference sequence). The CDR3 spells CASSPSSTGVYSNQPQHF. The DNA of the CDR3 is TGTGCCAGCAGTCCCAGCTCGACAGGGGTTTATAGCAATCAGCCCCAGCATTTT.

CDR3 sequence (DNA): TGTGCCAGCAGCCTCGGGGAGCTAGCGGGAGTTGATACGCAGTATTTT. It is translated as CASSLGELAGVDTQYF. The chain has TRBV11-2 and TRBJ2-3; 10 bases map to TRBD2. Germline values: CDR1 SGHAT, CDR2 FQNNGV. The CDR3 contains 16 residues. The V segment lost 5 bases and the J segment 6 bases; nucleotides outside the gene matches: 11.

This clone was observed once. This chain uses TRBV3-1 (or the pseudogene TRBV3-2) with TRBJ1-1; possible D gene TRBD1, 6 bases. The length of the CDR3 is 14 residues. V lost 4 bases and J lost 5, with 14 bases in between. The germline V gene has CDR1 LGHDT and CDR2 YNNKEL (reference sequence). Here the CDR3 reads CASSRGEGTTEAFF. CDR3 DNA: TGTGCCAGCAGCCGAGGAGAGGGGACAACTGAAGCTTTCTTT.

The chain is built from TRBV2 and TRBJ2-5; D possibly corresponds to TRBD1 (8 bases). CDR3 size: 15 residues. Germline loops: CDR1 SNHLY, CDR2 FYNNEI. V lost 6 bases, J lost 2 bases, and 16 bases lay in between. The CDR3 is CASSKQGGGQETQYF. In DNA, the CDR3 is TGTGCCAGCAGCAAACAGGGGGGAGGGCAAGAGACCCAGTACTTC.

This chain connects TRBV25-1 to TRBJ2-1; 8 positions agree with TRBD1. The CDR3 spans 18 residues. V lost 2 bases, J lost 1 base, and 10 bases stayed unmatched. Germline V CDR1 and CDR2: MGHDK, SYGVNS. CDR3 residues: CASSEILGQGRSYNEQFF. In DNA, the CDR3 is TGTGCCAGCAGTGAAATCCTAGGACAGGGAAGATCCTACAATGAGCAGTTCTTC.

V and J are TRBV6-5 and TRBJ2-2; TRBD1 agrees at 8 bases. J gave up 5 bases and V 4 bases, and 3 bases lay outside the gene matches. Germline V gene lookup returns CDR1 MNHEY and CDR2 SVGAGI. This CDR3 is 14 amino acids long. The CDR3 DNA reads TGTGCCAGCAGTTCAGGGGGCGCAACCGGGGAGCTGTTTTTT. This translates into CASSSGGATGELFF.

This chain connects TRBV7-7 to TRBJ2-3, with D possibly matching TRBD1 (6 bases). This CDR3 has 16 residues. The V end was cut by 5 bases, the J end by 0 bases, with 15 bases between. Germline V lookup: CDR1 SSHAT, CDR2 FNYEAQ (reference sequence). The chain's CDR3 is CASSRFRDTSTDTQYF. The CDR3 nucleotides read TGTGCCAGCAGCCGTTTTCGGGACACGAGCACAGATACGCAGTATTTT.

The chain uses TRBV2 and TRBJ1-5; no firm D call. This CDR3 comprises 15 residues. With 3 bases removed from V and 1 base from J, the gap between germline ends came to 10 bases. Germline CDR1 and CDR2: SNHLY and FYNNEI. DNA for the CDR3: TGTGCCAGCAGTGATTCGGACTTAAGCAATCAGCCCCAGCATTTT. Translation gives CASSDSDLSNQPQHF.

In its sample, this clone was seen a few times. This chain links TRBV28 with TRBJ1-5; D not resolved. Trimming shortened V by 1 base and J by 4 bases, and 14 bases separated the two germline ends. The CDR3 contains 16 residues. In germline, CDR1 is MDHEN, CDR2 SYDVKM. CDR3 sequence: CASSLLAAESNQPQHF. The CDR3 coding sequence is TGTGCCAGCAGTTTATTGGCAGCGGAGAGTAATCAGCCCCAGCATTTT.

The V call is TRBV19, the J call TRBJ2-2; D perhaps matches TRBD1 (5 bases). Germline V gene sequence: CDR1 LNHDA, CDR2 SQIVND (reference sequence). The V and J ends lost 8 bases and 1 base respectively, with 11 bases between them. This CDR3 has 14 amino acids. The CDR3 nucleotides are TGTGCCAGTCAGACAGCTATGAACACCGGGGAGCTGTTTTTT. Its protein is CASQTAMNTGELFF.

The genes are TRBV18 and TRBJ2-7; tentatively, D is TRBD1 (6 bases). CDR1 is KGHSH, CDR2 LQKENI, per germline. Trimming pared 9 bases from V and 3 bases from J, leaving 15 bases between. The CDR3 length is 13 residues. Here the CDR3 DNA reads TGTGCCAGTACAGGACAGACCAACTACGAGCAGTACTTC. Its translation is CASTGQTNYEQYF.

This clone was picked up one time. CDR3 nucleotides: TGTGCCAGCAGCGGGGGGAATGATAACTATGGCTACACCTTC. It yields the protein CASSGGNDNYGYTF. This chain uses TRBV7-9 with TRBJ1-2; D perhaps matches TRBD1 (5 bases). The CDR3 runs 14 residues. Germline lookup yields CDR1 SEHNR and CDR2 FQNEAQ (reference sequence). Trimming pared 5 bases from V and 1 base from J, leaving 11 bases between.

This chain links TRBV27 with TRBJ2-1, with 8 bases identical to TRBD1. The ends lost 3 bases at V and 7 bases at J; junction bases unmatched: 11. The CDR3 extends over 16 amino acids. Germline loops: CDR1 MNHEY, CDR2 SMNVEV (reference sequence). This CDR3 reads CASSFLTGVGGNEQFF. The CDR3 nucleotides read TGTGCCAGCAGTTTCTTGACAGGGGTGGGAGGTAATGAGCAGTTCTTC.

This sequence joins TRBV9 and TRBJ1-1; TRBD1 might be the D (5 bases). Trimming took 0 bases from V and 1 from J, leaving 7 bases between them. The germline V gene encodes CDR1 SGDLS and CDR2 YYNGEE. This CDR3 is 14 amino acids long. CDR3 sequence (DNA): TGTGCCAGCAGCGTAGTGGACAAGAACACTGAAGCTTTCTTT. Translation: CASSVVDKNTEAFF.

This clone showed up just once. This chain uses TRBV9 with TRBJ1-2; the D gene is possibly TRBD1 (6 bases). Germline V gene data show CDR1 as SGDLS and CDR2 as YYNGEE. V was clipped by 4 bases and J by 6 bases, with 7 bases between them. This CDR3 comprises 11 residues. This chain's CDR3 is CASSPGDGYTF. As DNA, the CDR3 is TGTGCCAGCAGCCCAGGGGATGGCTACACCTTC.

The chain employs TRBV25-1 and TRBJ2-1; D is unresolved. The V end was cut by 8 bases, the J end by 3 bases, with 17 bases between. CDR3 length equals 15 residues. CDR1 MGHDK and CDR2 SYGVNS come from the germline V gene. The CDR3 DNA follows: TGTGCCAGCCCGAAGGCGTGCCCGGGCTACAATGAGCAGTTCTTC. This translates into CASPKACPGYNEQFF.

The gene calls are TRBV7-2 and TRBJ2-3, with 7 bases fitting TRBD2. The CDR3 has 14 residues. J lost 4 bases, V lost 0 bases, and 1 base had no gene match. Germline assignment: CDR1 SGHTA and CDR2 FQGNSA. Here the CDR3 DNA reads TGTGCCAGCAGCTTAGCTCGGGAGGCAGATACGCAGTATTTT. Protein: CASSLAREADTQYF.

This chain links TRBV4-3 with TRBJ1-2, with D possibly matching TRBD1 (5 bases). Germline CDR1 and CDR2: LGHNA and YSLEER. This CDR3 contains 15 residues. Trimming left V 0 bases short and J 8 bases short, with 16 bases between. DNA for the CDR3: TGCGCCAGCAGCCAAGATTGGGGGGGTCGGCGGGGCTACACCTTC. Protein: CASSQDWGGRRGYTF.